Listed below are T cell receptor beta chains from one sample, sequenced in a study of blood T cells in healthy people across ages. In TCRdb, the 5' RACE reads were re-called with MiXCR into one record per CDR3 protein. The sample has some 1.4 million distinct CDR3 sequences, roughly 40% seen once; the top ten hold 7.9%. The specimen was blood. The receptors stem from a woman aged 18-29 years in good health. Both conserved end residues are trimmed from each CDR3. Each record gives: V gene, CDR3 protein.

V: TRBV9; CDR3: ASSGGLAEITDTQY
V: TRBV20-1; CDR3: SALSRGSVSTDTQY
V: TRBV7-9; CDR3: ASSSGTHERGYT
V: TRBV3-1; CDR3: ASSQVAGYSPLH
V: TRBV2; CDR3: ASAERRSSYNEQF
V: TRBV6-6; CDR3: ASSYTGDHSYEQY
V: TRBV2; CDR3: ASTGRTRGSGRALSYNEQF
V: TRBV3-1; CDR3: ASSQDKVFTEGGYT
V: TRBV6-5; CDR3: ASSSPSDEQF
V: TRBV20-1; CDR3: SARGSMGTGESYEQY
V: TRBV14; CDR3: ASSSMTGKTRRYT
V: TRBV2; CDR3: ASTRRDTQETQY
V: TRBV29-1; CDR3: SAEEETDYGYT
V: TRBV29-1; CDR3: SVGLAGAGEQF
V: TRBV10-3; CDR3: AISFGGGGTEAF
V: TRBV6-1; CDR3: ASSEGSLGEQF
V: TRBV24-1; CDR3: ATSDGTTYNEQY
V: TRBV27; CDR3: ASSYLGGTDKPYEQY
V: TRBV7-8; CDR3: ASSLAAATPSYEQY
V: TRBV20-1; CDR3: SARDDRGPGYEQY